Below, 12 T cell receptor beta chains from the same sample are listed, as sequenced in a study of identical twins. TCRdb passed the 5' RACE reads through MiXCR, listing each CDR3 protein once. The sample consists of 350,000 to 400,000 distinct CDR3 sequences, approximately 10% of them appearing once. Sequencing was performed on naive T cells sorted from blood. The receptors originated from a woman between 50 and 59 years old in good health.

This clonotype was counted at least ten times. This rearrangement joins TRBV28 to TRBJ2-1; D may be TRBD1 (7 bases). CDR3 length: 18 residues. V was cut by 1 base and J by 8 bases, with 24 bases left in between. CDR1 is MDHEN, CDR2 SYDVKM, per germline. In nucleotides, the CDR3 is TGTGCCAGCAGTTTATCAGGAAGGAGGGGGCCTAGCCTGGATGAGCAGTTCTTC. Amino acid sequence: CASSLSGRRGPSLDEQFF.

The chain is built from TRBV27 and TRBJ1-1, with 7 bases matching TRBD1. CDR1 is MNHEY, CDR2 SMNVEV, per germline (reference sequence). This CDR3 spans 12 amino acids. V trimming: 5 bases; J trimming: 6 bases; junction bases outside the gene matches: 3. CDR3 nucleotides: TGTGCCAGCAGTACAGGGGTGGCTGAAGCTTTCTTT. Protein product: CASSTGVAEAFF.

Ten or more counts support this clonotype. This chain links TRBV28 with TRBJ2-3; 8 nucleotides align to TRBD2. Germline V gene lookup returns CDR1 MDHEN and CDR2 SYDVKM. The CDR3 runs to 12 residues. V shed 6 bases, J shed 8 bases, and the junction held 4 bases outside the gene matches. Written as DNA, the CDR3 is TGTGCCAGCAGGGGACTAGTGAGTACGCAGTATTTT. This gives the protein CASRGLVSTQYF.

This clonotype was detected ten times or more. CDR3 amino acids: CASSLGPMNTGELFF. In nucleotides, the CDR3 is TGTGCCAGCAGTTTGGGACCGATGAACACCGGGGAGCTGTTTTTT. The chain recombines TRBV12-3 or TRBV12-4 with TRBJ2-2; D is perhaps TRBD1 or TRBD2 (5 bases each). The V gene lost 3 bases and the J gene lost 1 base, with 9 bases spanning the gap. There are 15 residues in the CDR3.

The J gene is TRBJ2-1, the V gene TRBV19; tentative D call: TRBD2 (6 bases). The V gene lost 5 bases and the J gene lost 6 bases, with 11 bases spanning the gap. CDR1 and CDR2 from the germline V gene are LNHDA and SQIVND (reference sequence). This CDR3 is built from 13 residues. The CDR3 sequence: CASSGRDPNEQFF. The CDR3 region has the DNA TGTGCCAGTAGTGGGCGGGACCCCAATGAGCAGTTCTTC. Full variable domain (remainder filled in from reference TRBV19 and TRBJ2-1): DGGITQSPKYLFRKEGQNVTLSCEQNLNHDAMYWYRQDPGQGLRLIYYSQIVNDFQKGDIAEGYSVSREKKESFPLTVTSAQKNPTAFYLCASSGRDPNEQFFGPGTRLTVL.

This clonotype was observed a handful of times. V and J are TRBV30 and TRBJ2-2, with D unclear. Deletions cut 1 base from V and 3 bases from J, with 6 bases between. The CDR3 consists of 13 residues. CDR1 and CDR2 (germline): GTSNPN, SVGIG (reference sequence). The CDR3 region has the DNA TGTGCCTGGAGTGAGGCCTACACCGGGGAGCTGTTTTTT. Amino acid sequence: CAWSEAYTGELFF.

This clonotype was seen a handful of times. The chain is built from TRBV5-1 and TRBJ2-3; D is unclear. V was cut by 0 bases and J by 2 bases, with 7 bases left in between. The CDR3 covers 14 residues. Germline values: CDR1 SGHRS, CDR2 YFSETQ. CDR3 loop: CASSLGHNTDTQYF. The CDR3 DNA reads TGCGCCAGCAGCTTGGGACACAACACAGATACGCAGTATTTT.

This clonotype was seen repeatedly, ten times or more. V is TRBV20-1 and J is TRBJ2-4; TRBD1 agrees at 7 bases. Germline values: CDR1 DFQATT, CDR2 SNEGSKA (reference sequence). V dropped 1 base and J dropped 7; count of bases not matched to a gene: 7. The CDR3 consists of 14 residues. This chain's CDR3 is CSARGQQGWNIQYF. CDR3 DNA sequence: TGCAGTGCTAGAGGGCAACAGGGGTGGAACATTCAGTACTTC.

This clonotype appeared many times. The chain combines TRBV5-5 with TRBJ2-1; D is undetermined. Germline CDR1 and CDR2: SGHKS and YYEKEE (reference sequence). Trimming left V 2 bases short and J 5 bases short, with 14 bases between. This CDR3 has 15 amino acids. This CDR3 is CASSLRLFRNNEQFF. The CDR3, as DNA: TGTGCCAGCAGCTTAAGGCTTTTTAGGAACAATGAGCAGTTCTTC. Supplemented by reference TRBV5-5 and TRBJ2-1, the full variable domain reads DAGVTQSPTHLIKTRGQQVTLRCSPISGHKSVSWYQQVLGQGPQFIFQYYEKEERGRGNFPDRFSARQFPNYSSELNVNALLLGDSALYLCASSLRLFRNNEQFFGPGTRLTVL.

This clonotype was seen repeatedly, ten times or more. The chain is built from TRBV5-1 and TRBJ2-2, with 8 bases lining up with TRBD1. Germline trimming cut 5 bases from V and 1 base from J; bases unmatched to any gene: 1. This CDR3 is 14 amino acids long. Germline V gives CDR1 SGHRS, CDR2 YFSETQ. The chain's CDR3 is CASRGTGNTGELFF. The DNA of the CDR3 is TGCGCCAGCAGAGGGACAGGGAACACCGGGGAGCTGTTTTTT.

The rearrangement links TRBV9 to TRBJ2-4; 7 bases map to TRBD2. The CDR3 has 16 residues. Per germline, CDR1 SGDLS and CDR2 YYNGEE. Unmatched junction bases numbered 15, after V lost 4 bases and J lost 8 bases. The CDR3 DNA reads TGTGCCAGCAGCAGTCCTCGGGTGGGCGGGAGAGACATTCAGTACTTC. It specifies CASSSPRVGGRDIQYF. The variable domain in full, completed from reference TRBV9 and TRBJ2-4, reads DSGVTQTPKHLITATGQRVTLRCSPRSGDLSVYWYQQSLDQGLQFLIQYYNGEERAKGNILERFSAQQFPDLHSELNLSSLELGDSALYFCASSSPRVGGRDIQYFGAGTRLSVL.

V is TRBV5-1 and J is TRBJ2-3; D uncertain. Germline CDR1 and CDR2: SGHRS and YFSETQ. V was shortened by 6 bases and J by 4 bases, with 12 bases between the two germline ends. The CDR3 runs to 13 residues. This chain's CDR3 is CASTPWTADTQYF. In nucleotides, the CDR3 is TGCGCCAGCACGCCATGGACCGCAGATACGCAGTATTTT.